The present T cell receptor beta chain was sequenced within a study of cytomegalovirus exposure and HLA in healthy donors. General observations from the study: Rare TCR sequences predominated, though certain public TCRs were found in many donors. A later analysis reportedly found fewer N-insertions in an Asian-associated ancestry cluster than the roughly 670-donor mean.

A remark on this clone: The antigen is not known.

The PCR contained 60 Vbeta and 13 Jbeta primers. Per the original data handling: A follow-up analysis tallied 86 million or so unique TCR beta chains, roughly 11 million shared. Measured with immunoSEQ multiplex PCR; TCRdb has only the in-frame clones, and not every one. That table furnishes V, J and clone size, whereas the DNA furnished D and trimming. Here the sample spans around 100,000 clones, less than 90% being singletons. There are 19 residues in the CDR3. Germline CDR1 MGHRA, CDR2 YSYEKL. V lost 4 bases and J 4 bases, leaving 28 bases between the germline ends. The clonotype originates from a man aged 35 to 55 in good health and CMV-seronegative. This rearrangement joins TRBV4-1 to TRBJ1-1; a possible D gene is TRBD1 (5 bases). The sample consisted of PBMCs. Written as DNA, the CDR3 is TGCGCCAGCAGCCGCACTAATATTCCGGGACTCCGAACAGGCACTGAAGCTTTCTTT. This gives the protein CASSRTNIPGLRTGTEAFF.